A single sample is the source of the 26 T cell receptor beta chains below, sequenced in a study of blood T cell repertoires in COVID-19. The data were produced by immunoSEQ multiplex PCR, yet TCRdb's version contains in-frame clones alone and is incomplete. The data show fewer than 250,000 clones, around 90% seen once. Material: peripheral blood. These receptors were taken from a man aged 65-85 years with acute or convalescent COVID-19.

This clone was seen a handful of times. The V and J genes are TRBV7-2 and TRBJ1-3, with a possible D match to TRBD1 (5 bases). CDR1 is SGHTA and CDR2 is FQGNSA in the germline V gene. V was clipped by 3 bases and J by 4 bases, with 13 bases between them. The CDR3 has 15 residues. In DNA, the CDR3 is TGTGCCAGCAGCTTTAATCCAGGGCTGGGAAACACCATATATTTT. Amino acids: CASSFNPGLGNTIYF. Variable domain in full (rest from reference TRBV7-2 and TRBJ1-3): GAGVSQSPSNKVTEKGKDVELRCDPISGHTALYWYRQSLGQGLEFLIYFQGNSAPDKSGLPSDRFSAERTGGSVSTLTIQRTQQEDSAVYLCASSFNPGLGNTIYFGEGSWLTVV.

V is TRBV4-2 and J is TRBJ1-6, with 8 bases that match TRBD1. The CDR3 runs to 14 residues. V lost 4 bases, J lost 13 bases, and 9 bases stayed unmatched. Per the germline V gene, CDR1 is LGHNA and CDR2 is YNFKEQ. CDR3 in amino acids: CASSPYDRGHPLHF. The CDR3, as DNA: TGTGCCAGCAGCCCATACGACAGGGGACACCCCCTCCACTTT.

The gene calls are TRBV9 and TRBJ1-2; weak D call: TRBD1 (5 bases). Between the trimmed V and J ends, which lost 0 bases and 4 bases, there was a span of 10 bases. CDR1 is SGDLS, CDR2 YYNGEE, per germline. This CDR3 has 14 residues. This CDR3 reads CASSVGQSPYGYTF. The CDR3 coding sequence is TGTGCCAGCAGCGTAGGACAGTCACCCTATGGCTACACCTTC.

J is TRBJ1-3 and V is TRBV5-4, with D tentatively TRBD1 (5 bases). The CDR3 is made up of 17 amino acids. The V and J ends lost 7 bases and 0 bases respectively, with 20 bases between them. Germline V gene data show CDR1 as SGHNT and CDR2 as YYREEE (reference sequence). The CDR3 loop reads CASYSGGGSLSGNTIYF. The CDR3 region has the DNA TGTGCCAGCTACAGCGGGGGGGGTAGCCTCTCTGGAAACACCATATATTTT. The whole variable domain, filled in from reference TRBV5-4 and TRBJ1-3, reads ETGVTQSPTHLIKTRGQQVTLRCSSQSGHNTVSWYQQALGQGPQFIFQYYREEENGRGNFPPRFSGLQFPNYSSELNVNALELDDSALYLCASYSGGGSLSGNTIYFGEGSWLTVV.

The CDR3 DNA reads TGTGCCAGCAGTTATGCCCCGAACATATTCTTGTTCTTC. As protein: CASSYAPNIFLFF. This chain uses TRBV6-5 with TRBJ2-1; D gene uncertain. V was cut by 3 bases and J by 15 bases, with 18 bases left in between. Germline assignment: CDR1 MNHEY and CDR2 SVGAGI. The CDR3 covers 13 residues.

The genes are TRBV30 and TRBJ2-7; 8 bases match TRBD1. Germline V gene sequence: CDR1 GTSNPN, CDR2 SVGIG (reference sequence). The junction had 8 bases not matched to a gene; V was cut back by 1 base and J by 3 bases. The CDR3 is 15 amino acids. The CDR3 DNA follows: TGTGCCTGGAGTGGACGACAGGGGACTCGCTACGAGCAGTACTTC. Encoded protein: CAWSGRQGTRYEQYF.

This sequence joins TRBV7-9 and TRBJ2-7; the D gene is possibly TRBD1 (5 bases). This CDR3 is built from 13 residues. Per the germline V gene, CDR1 is SEHNR and CDR2 is FQNEAQ (reference sequence). Trimming pared 6 bases from V and 0 bases from J, leaving 9 bases between. CDR3 DNA: TGTGCCAGCAGACGCACAGGCTCCTACGAGCAGTACTTC. It specifies CASRRTGSYEQYF.

V is TRBV18 and J is TRBJ2-3, with 7 nucleotides matching TRBD1. This CDR3 is built from 16 residues. Germline CDR1 and CDR2: KGHSH and LQKENI. The junction had 6 bases not matched to a gene; V was cut back by 3 bases and J by 0 bases. The CDR3 here is CASSPRDRLSTDTQYF. The CDR3 DNA follows: TGTGCCAGCTCACCTCGGGACAGACTAAGCACAGATACGCAGTATTTT.

This chain connects TRBV9 to TRBJ2-5; perhaps TRBD2 as D (5 bases). The V end lost 4 bases, the J end lost 5 bases, and 12 bases lay between the germline ends. The CDR3 has 13 amino acids. From germline, CDR1 is SGDLS and CDR2 YYNGEE. The CDR3: CASSWGDGETQYF. CDR3 nucleotide sequence: TGTGCCAGCAGCTGGGGAGACGGCGAGACCCAGTACTTC.

The chain links TRBV7-5 to TRBJ2-1; the table assigns TRBD1, which was not confirmed against the DNA. TRBV7-5 is classified as a pseudogene. This CDR3 is built from 21 residues. The CDR3 loop reads CVRSQDRDRDVAEDPYNEQFF. The CDR3, as DNA: TGTGTCAGAAGTCAAGACCGGGACAGGGATGTAGCGGAGGACCCCTACAATGAGCAGTTCTTC.

V gene TRBV15 combines with J gene TRBJ2-7; no clear D gene. This CDR3 is built from 15 residues. Trimming pared 0 bases from V and 0 bases from J, leaving 9 bases between. Germline V CDR1 and CDR2: LNHNV, YYDKDF (reference sequence). As DNA, the CDR3 is TGTGCCACCAGCAGAGAGTTTGGCAGCTCCTACGAGCAGTACTTC. Protein: CATSREFGSSYEQYF.

Regarding this clone: The same CDR3 is also encoded by other DNA sequences in this sample. The chain is built from TRBV11-2 and TRBJ1-1; D is unclear. Germline V gene sequence: CDR1 SGHAT, CDR2 FQNNGV. Trimming stripped 4 bases from V and 7 bases from J, with 10 bases between. CDR3 length: 12 residues. The CDR3 protein is CASSSARLEAFF. As DNA, the CDR3 is TGTGCCAGCAGCTCGGCTCGACTTGAAGCTTTCTTT.

J is TRBJ2-3 and V is TRBV15; 8 bases are a match to TRBD2. Germline V gives CDR1 LNHNV, CDR2 YYDKDF (reference sequence). The CDR3 has 17 residues. V shed 1 base, J shed 6 bases, and the junction held 12 bases outside the gene matches. CDR3 bases: TGTGCCACCAGCAGAGGGTATGTGGCGGGAGGTGCCGATACGCAGTATTTT. This gives the protein CATSRGYVAGGADTQYF.

The chain carries TRBV7-3 and TRBJ2-7; D is unresolved. The V gene lost 2 bases and the J gene lost 4 bases, with 9 bases spanning the gap. CDR1 is SGHTA and CDR2 is FQGTGA in the germline V gene. This CDR3 comprises 13 residues. CDR3 amino acids: CASSLDGSYEQYF. The CDR3 coding sequence is TGTGCCAGCAGCTTAGACGGGTCTTACGAGCAGTACTTC. The variable domain in full, with the rest retrieved from reference TRBV7-3 and TRBJ2-7, is GAGVSQTPSNKVTEKGKYVELRCDPISGHTALYWYRQSLGQGPEFLIYFQGTGAADDSGLPNDRFFAVRPEGSVSTLKIQRTERGDSAVYLCASSLDGSYEQYFGPGTRLTVT.

The rearrangement joins TRBV28 to TRBJ1-6; D perhaps matches TRBD1 (5 bases). Germline V gene sequence: CDR1 MDHEN, CDR2 SYDVKM. Trimming stripped 2 bases from V and 5 bases from J, with 13 bases between. The length of the CDR3 is 16 residues. In DNA, the CDR3 is TGTGCCAGCAGTTTAGTTCCGCGGGGGAATAATTCACCCCTCCACTTT. It codes for CASSLVPRGNNSPLHF.

This clone occurred once. V and J are TRBV5-6 and TRBJ1-2; no clear D. The germline CDR1 and CDR2 sequences are SGHDT and YYEEEE. CDR3 length: 13 residues. V lost 4 bases to trimming and J lost 1 base, with 8 bases between them. CDR3 residues: CASSAGVNYGYTF. In nucleotides, the CDR3 is TGTGCCAGCAGCGCCGGGGTTAACTATGGCTACACCTTC.

The J gene is TRBJ1-1, the V gene TRBV5-1; no clear D. With 3 bases removed from V and 2 bases from J, the gap between germline ends came to 14 bases. The CDR3 is made up of 15 amino acids. Germline values: CDR1 SGHRS, CDR2 YFSETQ. CDR3 bases: TGCGCCAGCAGCTCCGACAATGTCCCCAACACTGAAGCTTTCTTT. Protein: CASSSDNVPNTEAFF. The whole variable domain, filled in from reference TRBV5-1 and TRBJ1-1, reads KAGVTQTPRYLIKTRGQQVTLSCSPISGHRSVSWYQQTPGQGLQFLFEYFSETQRNKGNFPGRFSGRQFSNSRSEMNVSTLELGDSALYLCASSSDNVPNTEAFFGQGTRLTVV.

This chain uses TRBV19 with TRBJ1-5; D might be TRBD1 (6 bases). This CDR3 is 15 amino acids long. Germline V CDR1 and CDR2: LNHDA, SQIVND (reference sequence). Trimming removed 3 bases at V and 3 bases at J, with 12 bases between. CDR3 DNA sequence: TGTGCCAGTAGTATTGACAGGACCAACAATCAGCCCCAGCATTTT. Its protein product is CASSIDRTNNQPQHF.

The rearrangement links TRBV2 to TRBJ1-5, with unresolved D. This CDR3 is 14 amino acids long. CDR1 is SNHLY and CDR2 is FYNNEI in the germline V gene. The germline V and J ends were trimmed by 7 bases and 5 bases, with 15 bases remaining between them. The CDR3: CASTGGLGYQPQHF. The CDR3, as DNA: TGTGCCAGCACGGGTGGATTGGGTTATCAGCCCCAGCATTTT.

CDR3 nucleotides: TGCGCCAGCAGCGCAGGACAGGGGGCGGGAGAGGGGCAGTTCTTC. Amino acid sequence: CASSAGQGAGEGQFF. The chain uses TRBV5-1 and TRBJ2-1; TRBD1 agrees at 11 bases. The J segment lost 12 bases and the V segment lost 4 bases, leaving 12 bases of the junction unmatched. The CDR3 contains 15 residues. From germline, CDR1 is SGHRS and CDR2 YFSETQ. Drawing the rest from reference TRBV5-1 and TRBJ2-1, the complete variable domain is KAGVTQTPRYLIKTRGQQVTLSCSPISGHRSVSWYQQTPGQGLQFLFEYFSETQRNKGNFPGRFSGRQFSNSRSEMNVSTLELGDSALYLCASSAGQGAGEGQFFGPGTRLTVL.

V is TRBV6-5 and J is TRBJ2-7; D remains ambiguous. Germline V gene sequence: CDR1 MNHEY, CDR2 SVGAGI. The CDR3 sequence is 13 residues long. Trimming removed 3 bases at V and 3 bases at J, with 9 bases between. CDR3 DNA: TGTGCCAGCAGTTATAAGCCTCACTACGAGCAGTACTTC. Its translation: CASSYKPHYEQYF.

V and J are TRBV28 and TRBJ1-3; 7 nucleotides match TRBD1. The CDR3 covers 15 residues. The V gene end was trimmed by 5 bases and the J gene end by 3 bases; junction bases not matched to a gene: 7. Per the germline V gene, CDR1 is MDHEN and CDR2 is SYDVKM. CDR3 bases: TGTGCCAGCAGTCCGACAGGGATAGGTGGAAACACCATATATTTT. This gives the protein CASSPTGIGGNTIYF.

The rearrangement uses TRBV7-3 and TRBJ2-5; D might be TRBD2 (6 bases). The CDR3 is 15 amino acids. CDR1 and CDR2 (germline): SGHTA, FQGTGA. V lost 5 bases and J lost 3, with 16 bases in between. CDR3 sequence reads: CASSPRREEKETQYF. Here the CDR3 DNA reads TGTGCCAGCAGCCCACGGAGGGAAGAGAAAGAGACCCAGTACTTC.

The count of this clone is one. The chain uses TRBV6-2 or TRBV6-3 and TRBJ2-7, with D possibly being TRBD1 (6 bases). V was trimmed by 2 bases and J by 3 bases, leaving 14 bases between them. The germline CDR1 and CDR2 sequences are MNHEY and SVGEGT. The CDR3 contains 15 residues. This chain's CDR3 is CASSYPTGPYYEQYF. The CDR3 DNA follows: TGTGCCAGCAGTTACCCGACAGGCCCGTACTACGAGCAGTACTTC.

The V call is TRBV5-4, the J call TRBJ2-2; 8 bases agree with TRBD1. Germline V CDR1 and CDR2: SGHNT, YYREEE (reference sequence). The CDR3 is made up of 16 amino acids. J gave up 1 base and V 4 bases, and 6 bases lay outside the gene matches. CDR3 bases: TGTGCCAGCAGCCCCCACGACAGGGGGAACACCGGGGAGCTGTTTTTT. The encoded protein is CASSPHDRGNTGELFF. The variable domain in full, with the rest retrieved from reference TRBV5-4 and TRBJ2-2, is ETGVTQSPTHLIKTRGQQVTLRCSSQSGHNTVSWYQQALGQGPQFIFQYYREEENGRGNFPPRFSGLQFPNYSSELNVNALELDDSALYLCASSPHDRGNTGELFFGEGSRLTVL.

The chain has TRBV29-1 and TRBJ2-1; the match to TRBD2 covers 8 bases. J gave up 2 bases and V 4 bases, and 10 bases lay outside the gene matches. The germline CDR1 and CDR2 sequences are SQVTM and ANQGSEA. This CDR3 is built from 16 residues. The CDR3 bases are TGCAGCGTTGTGAGGGGTAGCGGGATTGCCTACAATGAGCAGTTCTTC. Its protein product is CSVVRGSGIAYNEQFF.